Listed below are T cell receptor beta chains from one sample, sequenced in a study of identical twins. TCRdb reprocessed the 5' RACE reads with MiXCR, giving one entry per CDR3 protein. The data contain roughly 700,000 distinct CDR3 sequences, around 8.6% of them seen just once; the ten biggest clones take up 0.85% to 1%. Separately, the same data were catalogued under a study of yellow fever vaccine responses in identical twins.

The sequenced sample consisted of PBMCs. The source of these receptors is a young woman in good health. The CDR3 runs from the conserved cysteine through the conserved F or W. The D gene is left open where the match is weak. Some rows have no size entry. The others give once, few or many, or a class for an expanded clone.

V gene,D gene,J gene,clone size,CDR3 protein,CDR3 DNA
TRBV12-3/TRBV12-4,TRBD1,TRBJ2-3,many,CASSLRQGQRTDTQYF,TGTGCCAGCAGTTTACGACAGGGACAACGAACAGATACGCAGTATTTT
TRBV9,-,TRBJ2-7,-,CASSVASSSYEQYF,TGTGCCAGCAGCGTAGCCTCGAGCTCCTACGAGCAGTACTTC
TRBV3-1,-,TRBJ1-2,many,CASSRRGHTNYGYTF,TGTGCCAGCAGCCGACGGGGCCACACTAACTATGGCTACACCTTC
TRBV29-1,-,TRBJ2-2,many,CSVEGVRGSTGELFF,TGCAGCGTTGAAGGAGTAAGGGGATCCACCGGGGAGCTGTTTTTT
TRBV20-1,TRBD2,TRBJ2-7,many,CSASTSAYEQYF,TGCAGTGCTAGTACTAGCGCCTACGAGCAGTACTTC
TRBV11-1,TRBD2,TRBJ2-3,-,CASHGLAGGPILRTDTQYF,TGTGCCAGCCACGGACTAGCGGGAGGGCCGATCCTCCGAACAGATACGCAGTATTTT
TRBV14,TRBD1,TRBJ2-1,many,CASSQGVDRYNEQFF,TGTGCCAGCAGCCAAGGGGTGGACAGGTACAATGAGCAGTTCTTC
TRBV5-1,-,TRBJ2-5,many,CASSLREETQYF,TGTGCCAGCAGTTTAAGGGAAGAGACCCAGTACTTC
TRBV12-3/TRBV12-4,-,TRBJ2-4,-,CASSVHTGPGPYF,TGTGCCAGCAGTGTACATACAGGTCCGGGGCCATACTTC
TRBV28,TRBD1,TRBJ2-7,few,CASTGGGTGGIEQYF,TGTGCCAGCACCGGAGGCGGGACAGGGGGAATCGAGCAGTACTTC
TRBV20-1,-,TRBJ2-7,many,CSARDRHRSYEQYF,TGCAGTGCTAGAGATCGGCACCGTTCCTACGAGCAGTACTTC
TRBV6-2/TRBV6-3,TRBD1,TRBJ2-3,-,CASSTGQETDTQYF,TGTGCCAGCAGCACGGGACAGGAGACAGATACGCAGTATTTT
TRBV6-1,-,TRBJ2-2,-,CASRATLAGNTGELFF,TGTGCCAGCAGAGCCACTCTCGCGGGCAACACCGGGGAGCTGTTTTTT
TRBV20-1,-,TRBJ1-4,-,CSARRRLGKLFF,TGCAGTGCTAGACGCCGCTTGGGAAAACTGTTTTTT
TRBV20-1,-,TRBJ2-7,-,CSARVRGSSYEQYF,TGCAGTGCTAGAGTCCGGGGAAGCTCCTACGAGCAGTACTTC
TRBV6-4,-,TRBJ2-3,-,CASSDSPERTDTQYF,TGTGCCAGCAGTGACTCACCTGAACGCACAGATACGCAGTATTTT
TRBV7-9,TRBD2,TRBJ2-7,few,CASSRGLAWEQYF,TGTGCCAGCAGCCGGGGACTAGCTTGGGAGCAGTACTTC
TRBV7-3,TRBD2,TRBJ2-3,-,CASSPKGSSGETDTQYF,TGTGCCAGCAGCCCCAAAGGGTCTAGCGGGGAAACAGATACGCAGTATTTT
TRBV5-1,-,TRBJ2-7,many,CASSFGLHPSYEQYF,TGCGCCAGCAGCTTCGGACTTCACCCCTCCTACGAGCAGTACTTC
TRBV29-1,-,TRBJ1-1,few,CSGGQPNTEAFF,TGCAGTGGCGGGCAGCCGAACACTGAAGCTTTCTTT
TRBV10-3,-,TRBJ2-1,-,CATAGPEGNEQFF,TGTGCCACCGCCGGCCCGGAGGGCAATGAGCAGTTCTTC
TRBV29-1,TRBD2,TRBJ2-7,few,CSVQLAGGKSSYEQYF,TGCAGCGTCCAACTAGCGGGAGGGAAAAGCTCCTACGAGCAGTACTTC
TRBV11-2,TRBD2,TRBJ2-4,-,CASSLFGLAGGRAKNIQYF,TGTGCCAGCAGCTTATTCGGGCTAGCGGGGGGGCGAGCCAAAAACATTCAGTACTTC
TRBV20-1,TRBD1,TRBJ1-2,many,CSAREPDRVYGYTF,TGCAGTGCTAGAGAACCGGACAGGGTGTATGGCTACACCTTC
TRBV5-1,-,TRBJ2-7,many,CASSLEPGGPNEQYF,TGCGCCAGCAGCTTGGAGCCAGGTGGTCCTAACGAGCAGTACTTC
TRBV24-1,TRBD1,TRBJ2-3,few,CATSDLNGQGPSDTQYF,TGTGCCACCAGTGATTTGAATGGACAGGGTCCATCAGATACGCAGTATTTT